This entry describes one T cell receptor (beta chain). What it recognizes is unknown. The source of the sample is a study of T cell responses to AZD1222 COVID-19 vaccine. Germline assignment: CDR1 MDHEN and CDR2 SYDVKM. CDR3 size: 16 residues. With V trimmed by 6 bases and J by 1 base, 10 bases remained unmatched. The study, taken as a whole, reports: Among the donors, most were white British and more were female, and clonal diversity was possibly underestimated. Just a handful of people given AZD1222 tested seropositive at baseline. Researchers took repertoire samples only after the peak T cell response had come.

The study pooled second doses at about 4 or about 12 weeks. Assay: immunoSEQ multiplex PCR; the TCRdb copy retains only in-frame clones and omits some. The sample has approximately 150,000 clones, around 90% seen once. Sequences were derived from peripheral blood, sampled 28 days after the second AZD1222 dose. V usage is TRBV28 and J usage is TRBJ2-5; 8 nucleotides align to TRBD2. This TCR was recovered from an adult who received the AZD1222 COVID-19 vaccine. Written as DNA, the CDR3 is TGTGCCAGCAGCCCCCAACTAGCGGAGACCCAAGAGACCCAGTACTTC. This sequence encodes CASSPQLAETQETQYF.